Given below is one T cell receptor (beta chain) in context. This clonotype was counted many times. Its antigen remains unidentified. No much larger clone exists at a distance of one base, and base qualities are not known. This entry comes from a study of T cells in Graves' hyperthyroidism and ophthalmopathy (dated by TCRdb to the late 2010s). About the study as a whole: Peripheral blood samples were taken at initial diagnosis, before any treatment was given. TCR V-J signatures able to tell the groups apart were searched for in a discovery cohort of more than 90 patients, of whom over 40 had Graves' ophthalmopathy and some 60 had stable Graves' hyperthyroidism. Prospective prediction of ophthalmopathy was tested in an independent validation cohort of fewer than 20 hyperthyroidism patients and 17 patients who later progressed to ophthalmopathy. The 75 to 100 discovery patients were divided at random into training and test sets in a 7:3 ratio. The study also compared thyroid tissue and blood T-cell repertoires from a handful of Graves' hyperthyroidism patients. After blood sampling, hyperthyroidism patients were treated with methimazole at a starting dose of 30 mg daily, and ophthalmopathy patients were treated with high-dose intravenous methylprednisolone. The paper reports TCR Vbeta CDR3 sequencing of some 140 peripheral blood samples: approximately 41 ophthalmopathy, around 80 hyperthyroidism and approximately 17 progressor patients.

Stable Graves' hyperthyroidism was defined as no progression to ophthalmopathy during 18 months of follow-up. Hyperthyroidism patients were newly diagnosed, had a disease duration of under 2 months, and were aged 18 to 65 years. Any patient with an uncontrolled infection, another autoimmune disease, pregnancy or lactation was excluded. Diagnoses were established on the basis of clinical symptoms, serum thyroxine and TRAb, thyroid ultrasound, and orbital computed tomography. PBMCs were isolated from about 9.2 ml of fresh peripheral blood by Ficoll-Paque density gradient centrifugation. Trizol reagent was used to extract total RNA, and RNA quality was then checked on an Agilent 2100 Bioanalyzer. The TCR beta CDR3 regions were amplified from RNA transcripts. The TCR CDR3 was subjected to a first round of RT-PCR using the HTBI primer set and the Qiagen OneStep RT-PCR kit. Libraries were constructed in a second round of multiplex PCR, after which size selection and purification were carried out. The libraries were sequenced on an Illumina HiSeq2000 using paired-end 100 bp reads. The authors' analysis ran thus. SOAPnuke was used to process the raw data, removing reads that contained adapters or uncalled bases, had a mean Phred below 15, or lacked an exact match to the constant primer or identifier. COPE v1.2.5 was used to merge high-quality paired reads, and clonotypes were defined as unique nucleotide sequences. MiTCR v1.1 was used to align the clonotypes against IMGT TRBV, TRBD and TRBJ reference segments. The analysis was restricted to V-J combinations with a frequency above 0.0001, which together covered roughly 99% of the repertoires. The TCS score was defined as the ratio of F50 (clonal expansion) to E x V (chaos), calculated using BLOSUM62-based TCRdist between CDR3 peptides within each V-J. Welch's t-statistics and random forest reduced 450 to 600 V-J features to fewer than 15, which were used in a naive Bayes classifier (R e1071). The Morisita-Horn index was used to measure how similar the thyroid and blood repertoires were. The public reads were run again by TCRdb, first through fastp at Q25 and then through MiXCR, and only productive beta chains were kept. Rows with a matching CDR3 protein are joined into one entry that keeps the most common DNA and genes. Here the V and J calls rest on TCRdb's processing, not on the authors' analysis. The sample has 600,000 to 800,000 distinct CDR3 sequences on record, over 35% of them singletons. More than 25% of the sample is held by the ten biggest clonotypes.

Paper-wide results and their limitations: Ophthalmopathy was separated from stable hyperthyroidism by a 13 V-J signature model, with about 88% sensitivity and roughly 81% specificity obtained in cross-validation and 80%/75% obtained in testing. In validation, progression to ophthalmopathy was predicted by the model with almost 71% sensitivity and 72% to 85% specificity, a median of 6.5 months before onset. Most expanded thyroid clonotypes (frequency above 0.001) were also detected in blood, a finding suggesting that blood repertoires may reflect thyroid immune responses. Sample size was not statistically predetermined, and blinding of investigators to group allocation was not performed.

The sample was blood. The clonotype comes from a woman between 40 and 55 years old with Graves' hyperthyroidism.

The CDR3 amino acid sequence is: CASSITGYNSPLHF. Read as DNA, the sequence is TGCGCCAGCAGCATTACAGGGTATAATTCACCCCTCCACTTT. The chain is assembled from TRBV4-3 and TRBJ1-6, with TRBD1 as a weak D call on 6 bases. The CDR3, from cysteine to phenylalanine, totals 14 residues. CDR3 DNA only is kept here, 42 bases in frame from base 1. Trimming removed 5 bases from V and 4 bases from J, leaving 9 bases between the germline ends. The CDR1 and CDR2 encoded by the germline V gene are LGHNA and YSLEER.